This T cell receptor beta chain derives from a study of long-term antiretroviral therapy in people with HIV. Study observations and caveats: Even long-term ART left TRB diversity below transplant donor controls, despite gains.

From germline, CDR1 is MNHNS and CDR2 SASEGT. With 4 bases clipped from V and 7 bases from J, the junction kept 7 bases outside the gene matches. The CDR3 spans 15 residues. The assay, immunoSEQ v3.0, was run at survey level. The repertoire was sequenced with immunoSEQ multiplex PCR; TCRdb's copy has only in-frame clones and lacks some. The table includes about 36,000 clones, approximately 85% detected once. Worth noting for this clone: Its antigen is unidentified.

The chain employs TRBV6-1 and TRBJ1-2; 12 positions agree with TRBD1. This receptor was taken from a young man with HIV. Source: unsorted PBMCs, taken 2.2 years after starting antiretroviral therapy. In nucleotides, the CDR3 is TGTGCCAGCAGTGCACCGGGACAGGGGGCGATTGGCTACACCTTC. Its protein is CASSAPGQGAIGYTF.